The TCR beta chain described here comes from a study of CD8 T cells in Susac syndrome. The CDR3 is 12 amino acids. The V gene's germline CDR1 is SGHNT and CDR2 YYREEE (reference sequence). V was trimmed by 4 bases and J by 2 bases, leaving 7 bases between them. The sequenced target, TCR beta, came from blood CD8+ and CD4+ T cells. Random hexamers were used to reverse transcribe the RNA input (about 0.45 to 1 ug). TCRdb fed the immunoSEQ multiplex PCR reads into MiXCR, producing one record per CDR3 protein. The data show 170,000 or so distinct CDR3 sequences, roughly 94% seen once. The gene calls are TRBV5-4 and TRBJ2-7; unclear D gene. This receptor was obtained from a human donor with Susac syndrome. Sequencing input: CD4+ T cells from PBMCs. The CDR3: CASSNSPYEQYF. For the CDR3, the DNA is TGTGCCAGCAGCAACTCTCCCTACGAGCAGTACTTC.